This entry lists 17 T cell receptor beta chains sequenced from one sample in a study of cytomegalovirus exposure and HLA in healthy donors. The protocol was immunoSEQ multiplex PCR, while the TCRdb copy is restricted to in-frame clones and leaves out a portion. The sample shows about 240,000 clones, 70% to 90% of them seen only once. The sequenced sample consisted of PBMCs. These TCRs come from a woman aged 25 to 39 in good health and CMV-seropositive.

This chain joins TRBV18 and TRBJ1-2; TRBD1 matches 7 bases. The V segment lost 3 bases and the J segment 3 bases; nucleotides outside the gene matches: 1. Germline V lookup: CDR1 KGHSH, CDR2 LQKENI. The CDR3 spans 13 residues. The CDR3, as DNA: TGTGCCAGCTCACCCGACAGGGACTATGGCTACACCTTC. As protein: CASSPDRDYGYTF.

The chain joins TRBV15 to TRBJ2-7; unclear D gene. Germline loops: CDR1 LNHNV, CDR2 YYDKDF (reference sequence). Between the trimmed V and J ends, which lost 3 bases and 1 base, there was a span of 10 bases. There are 14 residues in the CDR3. The CDR3 DNA sequence: TGTGCCACCAGCAGGCCAGAAGATTCCTACGAGCAGTACTTC. Residues: CATSRPEDSYEQYF.

The V and J genes are TRBV4-1 and TRBJ2-1; tentative D call: TRBD1 (6 bases). Trimming took off 2 bases at V and 2 bases at J, with 13 bases between the two ends. This CDR3 comprises 16 residues. The V gene's germline CDR1 is MGHRA and CDR2 YSYEKL. This chain's CDR3 is CASSQTYRGTYNEQFF. CDR3 coding DNA: TGCGCCAGCAGCCAAACCTATAGGGGGACCTACAATGAGCAGTTCTTC.

The V gene is TRBV19, the J gene TRBJ1-1, with D maybe TRBD1 (5 bases). Trimming took off 7 bases at V and 0 bases at J, with 6 bases between the two ends. Germline V CDR1 and CDR2: LNHDA, SQIVND (reference sequence). This CDR3 is 12 amino acids long. The CDR3 reads CASIGVNTEAFF. The CDR3, as DNA: TGTGCCAGTATAGGGGTGAACACTGAAGCTTTCTTT.

In its sample, this clone was seen a few times. This chain uses TRBV6-4 with TRBJ2-1; 8 bases are shared with TRBD2. Unmatched junction bases numbered 12, after V lost 2 bases and J lost 0 bases. This CDR3 is built from 19 residues. CDR1 is MRHNA and CDR2 is SNTAGT in the germline V gene. In nucleotides, the CDR3 is TGTGCCAGCAGTGACCGGACCCCGACTAGCGCGAGCTCCTACAATGAGCAGTTCTTC. This gives the protein CASSDRTPTSASSYNEQFF.

This clone is a singleton in its sample. V gene TRBV5-4 combines with J gene TRBJ2-5; 10 nucleotides align to TRBD2. Looked up from germline, CDR1 is SGHNT and CDR2 is YYREEE (reference sequence). The CDR3 runs 14 residues. The junction had 3 bases not matched to a gene; V was cut back by 2 bases and J by 5 bases. The CDR3 protein is CASSLAGGTETQYF. CDR3 nucleotides: TGTGCCAGCAGCTTAGCGGGAGGGACGGAGACCCAGTACTTC.

This clone has just a few counts. The chain has TRBV5-6 and TRBJ1-2, with TRBD1 matching 8 bases. The CDR3 spans 15 residues. Germline CDR1 and CDR2: SGHDT and YYEEEE. J gave up 5 bases and V 6 bases, and 12 bases lay outside the gene matches. The CDR3 nucleotides read TGTGCCAGCACCCTCGTGGACAGGGAAGGATATGGCTACACCTTC. Encoded protein: CASTLVDREGYGYTF.

This clone came up once. The CDR3 is CASSAEGVPYNEQFF. CDR3 nucleotide sequence: TGTGCCAGCAGTGCCGAGGGGGTCCCCTACAATGAGCAGTTCTTC. V and J are TRBV2 and TRBJ2-1; a possible D gene is TRBD1 (6 bases). The V and J ends lost 4 bases and 2 bases respectively, with 12 bases between them. CDR3 length equals 15 residues. Germline CDR1 is SNHLY and CDR2 is FYNNEI.

CDR3 sequence: CASSPGQSTGELFF. The CDR3, as DNA: TGCGCCAGCAGCCCGGGACAGTCCACCGGGGAGCTGTTTTTT. This sequence joins TRBV5-1 and TRBJ2-2, with 7 bases fitting TRBD1. CDR3 size: 14 residues. V dropped 4 bases and J dropped 4; count of bases not matched to a gene: 4. Per the germline V gene, CDR1 is SGHRS and CDR2 is YFSETQ.

Here the CDR3 DNA reads TGTGCCAGCAGCCCTGATAGTCGAGGGTCCTACAATGAGCAGTTCTTC. It translates to CASSPDSRGSYNEQFF. The V gene is TRBV7-6, the J gene TRBJ2-1; D may be TRBD2 (5 bases). CDR1 and CDR2 (germline): SGHVS, FNYEAQ. Deletions cut 5 bases from V and 1 base from J, with 15 bases between. The CDR3 has 16 amino acids. The full variable domain, in which reference TRBV7-6 and TRBJ2-1 provide the parts outside the CDR3, is GAGVSQSPRYKVTKRGQDVALRCDPISGHVSLYWYRQALGQGPEFLTYFNYEAQQDKSGLPNDRFSAERPEGSISTLTIQRTEQRDSAMYRCASSPDSRGSYNEQFFGPGTRLTVL.

The chain recombines TRBV5-5 with TRBJ1-5; D gene uncertain. Trimming cost V 0 bases and J 9 bases, with 13 bases left between them. Germline CDR1 is SGHKS and CDR2 is YYEKEE (reference sequence). The CDR3 consists of 14 residues. The CDR3 region has the DNA TGTGCCAGCAGCTTGGTCCCGCCGGAGACGCCCCAGCATTTT. Protein: CASSLVPPETPQHF.

The chain is built from TRBV27 and TRBJ2-3, with D possibly matching TRBD2 (6 bases). This CDR3 region has 15 residues. V was pared by 5 bases and J by 3 bases, with 15 bases between. In germline, CDR1 is MNHEY, CDR2 SMNVEV (reference sequence). DNA of the CDR3: TGTGCCAGCAGTCCGACCGGGACTTCGACAGATACGCAGTATTTT. This encodes CASSPTGTSTDTQYF.

CDR3 nucleotide sequence: TGTGCCAGCAGCTTAGACCTAAACGGGGCTAACTATGGCTACACCTTC. Amino acids: CASSLDLNGANYGYTF. J is TRBJ1-2 and V is TRBV7-2, with unresolved D. The CDR3 sequence is 16 residues long. Between the trimmed V and J ends, which lost 1 base and 0 bases, there was a span of 12 bases. CDR1 and CDR2 from the germline V gene are SGHTA and FQGNSA.

This chain joins TRBV18 and TRBJ2-1, with TRBD1 as a possible D gene (6 bases). Germline V gene lookup returns CDR1 KGHSH and CDR2 LQKENI. The V end was cut by 0 bases, the J end by 4 bases, with 13 bases between. This CDR3 is built from 16 residues. CDR3: CASSPPTGGSYNEQFF. The CDR3 region has the DNA TGTGCCAGCTCACCACCGACAGGTGGCAGTTACAATGAGCAGTTCTTC.

The chain is built from TRBV6-6 and TRBJ2-7; 8 bases line up with TRBD2. The ends lost 1 base at V and 3 bases at J; junction bases unmatched: 5. The germline gives CDR1 MNHNY, CDR2 SVGAGI (reference sequence). The CDR3 sequence is 15 residues long. Here the CDR3 reads CASSYWSGGRYEQYF. The CDR3 DNA follows: TGTGCCAGCAGTTACTGGTCGGGAGGGCGCTACGAGCAGTACTTC.

This sequence joins TRBV7-6 and TRBJ2-3, with D maybe TRBD1 (5 bases). Trimming took 5 bases from V and 6 from J, leaving 18 bases between them. Germline CDR1 is SGHVS and CDR2 is FNYEAQ. The length of the CDR3 is 15 residues. The CDR3: CASSPRQGTHDTQYF. The CDR3 nucleotides are TGTGCCAGCAGCCCCCGCCAGGGTACACATGATACGCAGTATTTT.

The chain has TRBV2 and TRBJ2-7, with D possibly TRBD1 on 6 matching bases. Trimming stripped 6 bases from V and 1 base from J, with 13 bases between. CDR1 and CDR2 (germline): SNHLY, FYNNEI. This CDR3 has 14 amino acids. The CDR3 loop reads CASRTTGASYEQYF. The CDR3 DNA reads TGTGCCAGCAGGACGACAGGAGCTTCCTACGAGCAGTACTTC.